One sample yielded the 20 T cell receptor beta chains listed below, sequenced in a study of T cells in Graves' hyperthyroidism and ophthalmopathy. Amplified TCR beta CDR3 regions derived from RNA transcripts. First-round RT-PCR of the TCR CDR3 relied on the HTBI primer set. TCRdb recomputed calls from the multiplex PCR reads with MiXCR, one row per CDR3 protein. The sample lists about 720,000 distinct CDR3 sequences, 16% occurring once. The material sequenced was blood. The receptors stem from a man between 18 and 29 years old with Graves' hyperthyroidism.

This clonotype has a single count. CDR3 bases: TGTGCCACCAGTGACCCAGGGGACTCCTCTGGAAACACCATATATTTT. It is translated as CATSDPGDSSGNTIYF. The chain recombines TRBV24-1 with TRBJ1-3; a weak D match, TRBD1 (6 bases). Trimming stripped 4 bases from V and 0 bases from J, with 12 bases between. CDR3 length: 16 amino acids. The germline CDR1 and CDR2 sequences are KGHDR and SFDVKD.

The sample holds many counts of this clonotype. This rearrangement joins TRBV7-2 to TRBJ2-3; TRBD1 aligns across 10 bases. CDR1 is SGHTA, CDR2 FQGNSA, per germline. CDR3 length: 16 residues. Trimming cost V 0 bases and J 4 bases; bases outside gene matches: 4. In DNA, the CDR3 is TGTGCCAGCAGCTTAGCCGGGACAGGGGTTGCAGATACGCAGTATTTT. It yields the protein CASSLAGTGVADTQYF.

The chain uses TRBV5-1 and TRBJ2-7, with 8 bases fitting TRBD1. This CDR3 region has 14 residues. V lost 3 bases to trimming and J lost 0 bases; unmatched junction nucleotides: 2. Per germline, CDR1 SGHRS and CDR2 YFSETQ. CDR3: CASSSGQASYEQYF. In DNA form, the CDR3 reads TGCGCCAGCAGCTCGGGACAGGCCTCCTACGAGCAGTACTTC.

This sequence joins TRBV5-1 and TRBJ2-7; D is possibly TRBD1 (5 bases). Trimming removed 1 base at V and 6 bases at J, with 8 bases between. Germline CDR1 is SGHRS and CDR2 is YFSETQ. The CDR3 is made up of 12 amino acids. The CDR3 DNA is TGCGCCAGCAGCTTGCCAGGGCCCGAGCAGTACTTC. This codes for CASSLPGPEQYF.

The V call is TRBV5-5, the J call TRBJ2-7; no reliable D call. CDR3 length: 14 amino acids. CDR1 and CDR2 (germline): SGHKS, YYEKEE (reference sequence). V was clipped by 3 bases and J by 5 bases, with 15 bases between them. The CDR3 DNA reads as TGTGCCAGCAGCTCCGAAATAGGAACCCACGAGCAGTACTTC. Translating it yields CASSSEIGTHEQYF.

The rearrangement uses TRBV7-9 and TRBJ2-1; weak D call: TRBD1 (6 bases). The CDR3 has 15 amino acids. The germline CDR1 and CDR2 sequences are SEHNR and FQNEAQ (reference sequence). Trimming left V 3 bases short and J 9 bases short, with 18 bases between. CDR3 nucleotides: TGTGCCAGCAGCTTGGACAGTAGCCCGTGGGGTGAGCAGTTCTTC. Its translation: CASSLDSSPWGEQFF.

The DNA of the CDR3 is TGCAGTGCTCCGGGATCTTTTAATGAAAAACTGTTTTTT. Protein sequence: CSAPGSFNEKLFF. The rearrangement links TRBV20-1 to TRBJ1-4; D not certain. Germline CDR1 reads DFQATT; CDR2 reads SNEGSKA (reference sequence). The CDR3 has 13 amino acids. The V end lost 5 bases, the J end lost 4 bases, and 11 bases lay between the germline ends.

There are many counts of this clonotype. The chain combines TRBV7-9 with TRBJ1-1; perhaps TRBD1 as D (6 bases). The germline V gene has CDR1 SEHNR and CDR2 FQNEAQ (reference sequence). V lost 8 bases and J lost 1, with 8 bases in between. The CDR3 is 12 residues long. The CDR3 reads CASLRGNTEAFF. CDR3 in DNA: TGTGCCAGCCTCAGGGGGAACACTGAAGCTTTCTTT.

This sequence joins TRBV25-1 and TRBJ2-2; 11 bases agree with TRBD2. With V trimmed by 4 bases and J by 1 base, 5 bases remained unmatched. CDR1 is MGHDK, CDR2 SYGVNS, per germline. The CDR3 has 17 amino acids. CDR3 sequence: CASSVIGTSGNTGELFF. The CDR3 DNA reads as TGTGCCAGCAGTGTAATCGGGACTAGCGGGAACACCGGGGAGCTGTTTTTT.

The rearrangement joins TRBV12-5 to TRBJ1-1, with D possibly being TRBD1 (6 bases). The germline V gene encodes CDR1 LGHNT and CDR2 FRNRAP. The CDR3 spans 16 residues. V lost 2 bases and J lost 2, with 15 bases in between. This chain's CDR3 is CASGLPPYRDNTEAFF. CDR3 sequence (DNA): TGTGCTAGTGGTTTGCCTCCGTACAGGGACAACACTGAAGCTTTCTTT.

This clonotype was recorded a few times. The gene calls are TRBV10-3 and TRBJ2-7; D remains unclear. This CDR3 contains 13 residues. V lost 3 bases, J lost 6 bases, and 12 bases lay in between. Germline V gives CDR1 ENHRY, CDR2 SYGVKD. The CDR3 DNA reads as TGTGCCATCAGTGAAGTTTTCTCGGGCGAGCAGTACTTC. It yields the protein CAISEVFSGEQYF.

The table lists this clonotype with many counts. The chain recombines TRBV20-1 with TRBJ2-1, with D perhaps matching TRBD2 (6 bases). The CDR3 extends over 12 amino acids. The germline V gene has CDR1 DFQATT and CDR2 SNEGSKA (reference sequence). The CDR3 nucleotides read TGCAGGGGGCGGGGACGCGCCAATGAGCAGTTCTTC. It encodes CRGRGRANEQFF.

This clonotype was counted ten times or more. The genes are TRBV12-3 or TRBV12-4 and TRBJ1-1; no reliable D call. V lost 6 bases, J lost 2 bases, and 13 bases lay in between. The CDR3 totals 14 residues. The CDR3 nucleotides are TGTGCCAGCAGGAACCGGGGAGGAAACACTGAAGCTTTCTTT. Amino acids: CASRNRGGNTEAFF.

In its sample, this clonotype was seen many times. The V gene is TRBV28, the J gene TRBJ2-5; D might be TRBD1 (6 bases). Germline CDR1 and CDR2: MDHEN and SYDVKM. The CDR3 runs 16 residues. The germline V and J ends were trimmed by 2 bases and 2 bases, with 15 bases remaining between them. The CDR3 loop reads CASSLDDRTRQETQYF. The CDR3 nucleotides are TGTGCCAGCAGTTTAGACGACAGGACGAGGCAAGAGACCCAGTACTTC.

This clonotype has ten or more counts. The CDR3 sequence: CASSLGQGGDYGYTF. The CDR3 DNA follows: TGTGCCAGCAGCTTAGGACAGGGTGGGGATTATGGCTACACCTTC. V gene TRBV7-9 combines with J gene TRBJ1-2, with 7 bases aligning to TRBD1. This CDR3 comprises 15 residues. Germline V gives CDR1 SEHNR, CDR2 FQNEAQ (reference sequence). Trimming at V came to 1 base and at J to 5 bases, leaving 7 bases not matched to a gene.

This clonotype was counted ten times or more. The chain links TRBV11-2 to TRBJ2-1; 7 nucleotides agree with TRBD2. Looked up from germline, CDR1 is SGHAT and CDR2 is FQNNGV. This CDR3 contains 16 residues. V dropped 0 bases and J dropped 2; count of bases not matched to a gene: 4. CDR3 loop: CASSLDWEGPYNEQFF. The CDR3 DNA sequence: TGTGCCAGCAGCTTAGATTGGGAGGGCCCCTACAATGAGCAGTTCTTC.

The J gene is TRBJ2-7, the V gene TRBV15; D uncertain. This CDR3 has 15 amino acids. Germline V gene data show CDR1 as LNHNV and CDR2 as YYDKDF (reference sequence). Between the trimmed V and J ends, which lost 6 bases and 8 bases, there was a span of 23 bases. Written as DNA, the CDR3 is TGTGCCACCAGAGAAGGACCTCGGTCTTCCAGCAAGCAGTACTTC. Protein product: CATREGPRSSSKQYF. Supplemented by reference TRBV15 and TRBJ2-7, the full variable domain reads DAMVIQNPRYQVTQFGKPVTLSCSQTLNHNVMYWYQQKSSQAPKLLFHYYDKDFNNEADTPDNFQSRRPNTSFCFLDIRSPGLGDTAMYLCATREGPRSSSKQYFGPGTRLTVT.

Many counts were recorded for this clonotype. The V call is TRBV30, the J call TRBJ2-3, with 9 bases identical to TRBD2. The V gene's germline CDR1 is GTSNPN and CDR2 SVGIG (reference sequence). The CDR3 consists of 15 residues. V dropped 3 bases and J dropped 3; count of bases not matched to a gene: 7. The CDR3 loop reads CAWSISSGITDTQYF. CDR3 DNA sequence: TGTGCCTGGAGCATCTCTAGCGGGATAACAGATACGCAGTATTTT.

This chain uses TRBV4-3 with TRBJ2-5, with D maybe TRBD1 (5 bases). The CDR3 loop spans 13 amino acids. Germline V gives CDR1 LGHNA, CDR2 YSLEER. Trimming removed 2 bases from V and 11 bases from J, with 15 bases in between. The CDR3 DNA reads TGCGCCAGCAGCCAATCCCAGGGTTTCGCACAGTACTTC. Its translation is CASSQSQGFAQYF.

This clonotype was observed many times. This chain links TRBV2 with TRBJ1-1, with no clear D. This CDR3 region has 11 residues. Trimming left V 9 bases short and J 6 bases short, with 11 bases between. Germline loops: CDR1 SNHLY, CDR2 FYNNEI. DNA for the CDR3: TGTGCCAGTCTTGCCCTGGCTGAAGCTTTCTTT. This codes for CASLALAEAFF.